Shown below are 11 T cell receptor beta chains from a single sample sequenced in a study of T cell responses to AZD1222 COVID-19 vaccine. Using immunoSEQ multiplex PCR, the repertoire was profiled, and TCRdb retains in-frame clones only, with some absent. The table shows 100,000 to 150,000 clones, with 92% occurring only once. This sample comprised peripheral blood, obtained on day 0 of AZD1222 vaccination. The receptor source for this set is an adult in good health.

The chain is built from TRBV6-2 or TRBV6-3 and TRBJ2-2, with D perhaps matching TRBD1 (7 bases). V lost 2 bases and J 6 bases, leaving 16 bases between the germline ends. CDR1 and CDR2 from the germline V gene are MNHEY and SVGEGT. The CDR3 covers 16 residues. The CDR3 coding sequence is TGTGCCAGCAGTTACCTGAGAACAGGGGAGGCCGGGGAGCTGTTTTTT. It yields the protein CASSYLRTGEAGELFF.

V is TRBV11-2 and J is TRBJ1-3; a possible D gene is TRBD1 (6 bases). The length of the CDR3 is 15 residues. Germline loops: CDR1 SGHAT, CDR2 FQNNGV. Trimming removed 6 bases at V and 2 bases at J, with 14 bases between. In DNA, the CDR3 is TGTGCCAGCAGGCCGGGGGGGGCCCCTGGAAACACCATATATTTT. As protein: CASRPGGAPGNTIYF.

The chain uses TRBV6-5 and TRBJ1-6; D gene ambiguous. V dropped 4 bases and J dropped 5 bases, with 9 bases sitting between them. The CDR3 runs 14 residues. Germline V CDR1 and CDR2: MNHEY, SVGAGI. CDR3 amino acids: CASSWQTNNSPLHF. In DNA form, the CDR3 reads TGTGCCAGCAGTTGGCAGACGAATAATTCACCCCTCCACTTT.

CDR3 region: CASSSIGDGTYEQYF. DNA of the CDR3: TGTGCCAGCAGTTCCATTGGGGACGGAACCTACGAGCAGTACTTC. The V and J genes are TRBV27 and TRBJ2-7; either TRBD1 or TRBD2 may supply D (5 bases each). V was shortened by 4 bases and J by 2 bases, with 15 bases between the two germline ends. Germline V lookup: CDR1 MNHEY, CDR2 SMNVEV (reference sequence). CDR3 length: 15 amino acids.

This clone was detected a few times. The rearrangement joins TRBV6-5 to TRBJ2-7; 7 bases map to TRBD2. The CDR3 length is 15 residues. V gave up 2 bases and J gave up 0 bases; unmatched junction bases: 4. Germline V CDR1 and CDR2: MNHEY, SVGAGI. The CDR3 bases are TGTGCCAGCAGTTACGGGGGGGACCCCTCCTACGAGCAGTACTTC. It encodes CASSYGGDPSYEQYF.

The gene calls are TRBV6-2 or TRBV6-3 and TRBJ2-5, with 8 bases lining up with TRBD2. The germline V gene has CDR1 MNHEY and CDR2 SVGEGT. Losses at the gene ends were 3 bases for V and 2 bases for J; bases not matched to a gene: 11. The CDR3 has 17 residues. CDR3 sequence reads: CASSYSGKLAGQETQYF. CDR3 nucleotides: TGTGCCAGCAGTTATTCGGGAAAATTAGCGGGACAAGAGACCCAGTACTTC.

This rearrangement joins TRBV3-1 (or the pseudogene TRBV3-2) to TRBJ1-3; unclear D gene. The CDR3 contains 14 residues. Between the trimmed V and J ends, which lost 2 bases and 2 bases, there was a span of 7 bases. The germline CDR1 and CDR2 sequences are LGHDT and YNNKEL (reference sequence). The CDR3 here is CASSQPGTGNTIYF. Here the CDR3 DNA reads TGTGCCAGCAGCCAACCGGGAACTGGAAACACCATATATTTT.

This rearrangement joins TRBV7-9 to TRBJ1-2; unclear D gene. Trimming removed 5 bases at V and 7 bases at J, with 8 bases between. The CDR3 is 11 amino acids. The germline V gene encodes CDR1 SEHNR and CDR2 FQNEAQ (reference sequence). The CDR3 protein is CASSPRVGYTF. CDR3 bases: TGTGCCAGCAGCCCCCGCGTTGGCTACACCTTC.

The chain combines TRBV5-1 with TRBJ1-2; D uncertain. The CDR3 covers 15 residues. Between the trimmed V and J ends, which lost 3 bases and 7 bases, there was a span of 19 bases. Germline lookup yields CDR1 SGHRS and CDR2 YFSETQ. CDR3 DNA sequence: TGCGCCAGCAGCTCCACGGACGAGGGCGGTCGTGGCTACACCTTC. Translation: CASSSTDEGGRGYTF.

The chain recombines TRBV5-6 with TRBJ2-1; D is perhaps TRBD1 or TRBD2 (5 bases each). Germline CDR1 is SGHDT and CDR2 is YYEEEE. The CDR3 sequence is 14 residues long. Trimming stripped 4 bases from V and 9 bases from J, with 17 bases between. CDR3 sequence: CASSQRRDATEQFF. Written as DNA, the CDR3 is TGTGCCAGCAGCCAACGCCGGGACGCCACTGAGCAGTTCTTC. The full variable domain, with the rest looked up from reference TRBV5-6 and TRBJ2-1, is DAGVTQSPTHLIKTRGQQVTLRCSPKSGHDTVSWYQQALGQGPQFIFQYYEEEERQRGNFPDRFSGHQFPNYSSELNVNALLLGDSALYLCASSQRRDATEQFFGPGTRLTVL.

The chain uses TRBV2 and TRBJ1-6; weak D call: TRBD1 (6 bases). V was shortened by 5 bases and J by 7 bases, with 15 bases between the two germline ends. Germline CDR1 reads SNHLY; CDR2 reads FYNNEI. The CDR3 has 15 amino acids. CDR3 nucleotide sequence: TGTGCCAGCAGTTATTCCGGGACATCAAATTCACCCCTCCACTTT. It codes for CASSYSGTSNSPLHF.